This T cell receptor (beta chain) was recovered during a study of CD8 T cells in Susac syndrome. Overall study findings and caveats: As acknowledged by the study, its TCR sequencing and HLA analysis included a relatively small number of individuals.

The CDR3 extends over 20 amino acids. Germline CDR1 reads LNHNV; CDR2 reads YYDKDF (reference sequence). V was pared by 0 bases and J by 9 bases, with 20 bases of the junction left unmatched. Of note for this clonotype: Its antigen is currently unknown.

Random hexamers served to reverse transcribe roughly 0.5 to 1 ug RNA. TCR beta CDR3 was amplified by immunoSEQ multiplex PCR. This amplification extended across 54 Vbeta and 13 Jbeta segments. TCRdb re-called the immunoSEQ multiplex PCR reads through MiXCR, storing one row per CDR3 protein. The sample yields roughly 120,000 distinct CDR3 sequences, less than 97% seen once. Sequencing of TCR beta was carried out in blood CD8+ and CD4+ T cells. Bulk CD8+ and CD4+ cells came from magnetic negative isolation; CD8+ TEMRA by FACS. Specimen: CD4+ T cells from PBMCs. The receptor was isolated from a human donor in good health. The chain joins TRBV15 to TRBJ2-1; 10 bases are a match to TRBD2. The CDR3 loop is CATSRDLGYGLAGAVSEQFF. The CDR3 DNA reads as TGTGCCACCAGCAGAGATCTGGGTTATGGGCTAGCGGGAGCGGTCAGTGAGCAGTTCTTC.